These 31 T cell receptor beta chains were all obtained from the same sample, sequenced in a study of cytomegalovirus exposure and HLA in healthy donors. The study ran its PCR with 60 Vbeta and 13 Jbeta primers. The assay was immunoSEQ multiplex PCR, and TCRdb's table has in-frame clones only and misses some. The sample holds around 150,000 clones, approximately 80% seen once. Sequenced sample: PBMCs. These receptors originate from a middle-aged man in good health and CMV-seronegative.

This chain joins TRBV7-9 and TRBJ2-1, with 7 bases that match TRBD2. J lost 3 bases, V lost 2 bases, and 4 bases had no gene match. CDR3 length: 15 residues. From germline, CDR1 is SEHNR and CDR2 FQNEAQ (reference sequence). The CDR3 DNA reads TGTGCCAGCAGCTTATTTGGCGGGGGCTACAATGAGCAGTTCTTC. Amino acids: CASSLFGGGYNEQFF. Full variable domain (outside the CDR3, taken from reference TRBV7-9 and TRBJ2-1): DTGVSQNPRHKITKRGQNVTFRCDPISEHNRLYWYRQTLGQGPEFLTYFQNEAQLEKSRLLSDRFSAERPKGSFSTLEIQRTEQGDSAMYLCASSLFGGGYNEQFFGPGTRLTVL.

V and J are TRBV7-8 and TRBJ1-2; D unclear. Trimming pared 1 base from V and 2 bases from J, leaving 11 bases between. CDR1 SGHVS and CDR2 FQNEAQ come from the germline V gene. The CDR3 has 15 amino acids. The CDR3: CASSLVSKQNYGYTF. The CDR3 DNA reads TGTGCCAGCAGCTTAGTATCAAAACAGAACTATGGCTACACCTTC.

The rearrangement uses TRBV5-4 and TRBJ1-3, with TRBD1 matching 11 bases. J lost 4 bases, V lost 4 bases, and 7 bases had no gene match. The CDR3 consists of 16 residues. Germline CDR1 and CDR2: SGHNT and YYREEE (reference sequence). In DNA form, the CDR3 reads TGTGCCAGCAGCAACGGACAGGGGGCGGGGGGAAACACCATATATTTT. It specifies CASSNGQGAGGNTIYF.

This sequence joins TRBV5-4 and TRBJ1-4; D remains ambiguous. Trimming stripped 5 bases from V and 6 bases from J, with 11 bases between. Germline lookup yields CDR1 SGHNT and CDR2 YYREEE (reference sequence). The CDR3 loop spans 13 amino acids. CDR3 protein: CASSSQWDEKLFF. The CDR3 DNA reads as TGTGCCAGCAGTAGCCAGTGGGATGAAAAACTGTTTTTT.

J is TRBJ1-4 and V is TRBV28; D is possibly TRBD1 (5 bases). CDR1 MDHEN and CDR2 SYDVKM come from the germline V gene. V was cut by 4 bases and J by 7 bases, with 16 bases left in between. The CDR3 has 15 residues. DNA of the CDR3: TGTGCCAGCAGTTCGGGGGGTAAGGGGAGTGAAAAACTGTTTTTT. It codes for CASSSGGKGSEKLFF.

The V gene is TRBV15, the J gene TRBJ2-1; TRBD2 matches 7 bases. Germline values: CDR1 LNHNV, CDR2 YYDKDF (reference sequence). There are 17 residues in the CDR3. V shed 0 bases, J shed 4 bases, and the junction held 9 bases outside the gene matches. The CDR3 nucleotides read TGTGCCACCAGCAGAGACCCTAGCGGAGCAGATTACAATGAGCAGTTCTTC. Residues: CATSRDPSGADYNEQFF. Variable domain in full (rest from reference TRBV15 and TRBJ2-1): DAMVIQNPRYQVTQFGKPVTLSCSQTLNHNVMYWYQQKSSQAPKLLFHYYDKDFNNEADTPDNFQSRRPNTSFCFLDIRSPGLGDTAMYLCATSRDPSGADYNEQFFGPGTRLTVL.

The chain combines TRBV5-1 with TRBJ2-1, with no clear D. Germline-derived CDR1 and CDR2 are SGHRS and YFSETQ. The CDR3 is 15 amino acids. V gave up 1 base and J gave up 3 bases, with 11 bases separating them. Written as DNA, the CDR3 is TGCGCCAGCAGCTTGTCTGCCCCGGGCTACAATGAGCAGTTCTTC. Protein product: CASSLSAPGYNEQFF. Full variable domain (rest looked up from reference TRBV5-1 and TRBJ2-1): KAGVTQTPRYLIKTRGQQVTLSCSPISGHRSVSWYQQTPGQGLQFLFEYFSETQRNKGNFPGRFSGRQFSNSRSEMNVSTLELGDSALYLCASSLSAPGYNEQFFGPGTRLTVL.

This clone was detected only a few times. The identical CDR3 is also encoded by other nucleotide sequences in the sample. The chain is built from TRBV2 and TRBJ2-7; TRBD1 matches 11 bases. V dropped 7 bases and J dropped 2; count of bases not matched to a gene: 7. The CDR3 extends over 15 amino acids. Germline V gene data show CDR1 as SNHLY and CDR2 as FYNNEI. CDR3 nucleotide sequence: TGTGCCAGCAAAACCCCGGGACAGGGGGCCTACGAGCAGTACTTC. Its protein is CASKTPGQGAYEQYF.

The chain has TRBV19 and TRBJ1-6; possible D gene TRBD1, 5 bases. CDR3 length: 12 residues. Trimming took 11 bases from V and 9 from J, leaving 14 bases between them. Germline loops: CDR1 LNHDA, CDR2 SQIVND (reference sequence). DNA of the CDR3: TGTGCCGTTCGAACCACAGGTTCACCCCTCCACTTT. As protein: CAVRTTGSPLHF.

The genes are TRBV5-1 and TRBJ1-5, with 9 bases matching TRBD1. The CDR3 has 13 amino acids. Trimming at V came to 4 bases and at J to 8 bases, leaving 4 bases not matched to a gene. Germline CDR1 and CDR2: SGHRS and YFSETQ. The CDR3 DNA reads TGCGCCAGCAGCGTCGACAGGGGGGAGCCCCAGCATTTT. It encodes CASSVDRGEPQHF. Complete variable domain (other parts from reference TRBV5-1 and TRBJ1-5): KAGVTQTPRYLIKTRGQQVTLSCSPISGHRSVSWYQQTPGQGLQFLFEYFSETQRNKGNFPGRFSGRQFSNSRSEMNVSTLELGDSALYLCASSVDRGEPQHFGDGTRLSIL.

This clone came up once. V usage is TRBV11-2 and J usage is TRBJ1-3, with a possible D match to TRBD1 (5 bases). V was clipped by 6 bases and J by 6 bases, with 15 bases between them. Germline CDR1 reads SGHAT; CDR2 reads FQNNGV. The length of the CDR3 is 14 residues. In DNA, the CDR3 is TGTGCCAGCAGTGGAGCAGGGAATCAAAACACCATATATTTT. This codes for CASSGAGNQNTIYF.

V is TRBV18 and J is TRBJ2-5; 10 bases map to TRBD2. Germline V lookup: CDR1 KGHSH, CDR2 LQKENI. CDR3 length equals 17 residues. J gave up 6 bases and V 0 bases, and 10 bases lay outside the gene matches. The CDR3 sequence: CASSPPSGGTSVKTQYF. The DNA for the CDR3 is TGTGCCAGCTCACCACCTAGCGGGGGGACGAGTGTAAAGACCCAGTACTTC.

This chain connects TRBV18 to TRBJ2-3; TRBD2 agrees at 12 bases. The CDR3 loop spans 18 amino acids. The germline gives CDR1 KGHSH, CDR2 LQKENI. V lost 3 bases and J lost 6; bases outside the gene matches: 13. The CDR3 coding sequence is TGTGCCAGCTCACCTATAGCTTTGACTAGCGGGAGTCATGATACGCAGTATTTT. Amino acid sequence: CASSPIALTSGSHDTQYF.

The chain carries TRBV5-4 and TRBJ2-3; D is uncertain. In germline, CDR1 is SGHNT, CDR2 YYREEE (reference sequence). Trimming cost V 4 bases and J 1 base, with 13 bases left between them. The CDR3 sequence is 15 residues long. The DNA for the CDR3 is TGTGCCAGCAGCGATCCCCTTCGGGGCACAGATACGCAGTATTTT. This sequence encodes CASSDPLRGTDTQYF.

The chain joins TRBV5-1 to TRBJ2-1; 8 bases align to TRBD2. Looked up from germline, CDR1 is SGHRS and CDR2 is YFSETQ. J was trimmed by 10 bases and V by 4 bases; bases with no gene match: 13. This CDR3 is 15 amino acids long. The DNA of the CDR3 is TGCGCCAGCAGCGCGGGACTAGGGGGTGTCAGGGAGCAGTTCTTC. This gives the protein CASSAGLGGVREQFF.

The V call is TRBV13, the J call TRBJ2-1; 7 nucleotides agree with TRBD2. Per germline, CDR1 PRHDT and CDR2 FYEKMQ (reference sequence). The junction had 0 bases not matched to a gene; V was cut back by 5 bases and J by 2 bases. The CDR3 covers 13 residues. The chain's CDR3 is CASSGTTYNEQFF. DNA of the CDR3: TGTGCCAGCAGCGGGACTACCTACAATGAGCAGTTCTTC.

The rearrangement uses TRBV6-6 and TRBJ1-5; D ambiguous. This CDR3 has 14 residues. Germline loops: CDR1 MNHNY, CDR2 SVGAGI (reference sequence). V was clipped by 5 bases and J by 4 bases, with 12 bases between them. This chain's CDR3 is CASSDRLPNQPQHF. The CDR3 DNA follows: TGTGCCAGCAGTGATCGACTACCTAATCAGCCCCAGCATTTT.

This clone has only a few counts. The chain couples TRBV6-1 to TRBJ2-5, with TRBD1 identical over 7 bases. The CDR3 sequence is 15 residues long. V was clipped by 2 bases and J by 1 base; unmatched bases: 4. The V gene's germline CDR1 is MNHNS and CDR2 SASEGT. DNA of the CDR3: TGTGCCAGCAGTGAAAGGGACAGATTCCAAGAGACCCAGTACTTC. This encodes CASSERDRFQETQYF.

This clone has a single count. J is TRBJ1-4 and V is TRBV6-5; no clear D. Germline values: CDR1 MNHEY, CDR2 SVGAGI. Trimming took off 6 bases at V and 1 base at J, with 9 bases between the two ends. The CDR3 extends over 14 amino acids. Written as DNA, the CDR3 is TGTGCCAGCAGACCAACAAGAACTAATGAAAAACTGTTTTTT. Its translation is CASRPTRTNEKLFF.

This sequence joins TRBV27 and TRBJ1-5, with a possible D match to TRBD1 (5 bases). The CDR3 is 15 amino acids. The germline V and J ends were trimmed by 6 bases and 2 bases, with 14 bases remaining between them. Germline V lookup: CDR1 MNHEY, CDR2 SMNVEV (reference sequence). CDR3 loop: CASSPAGSGNQPQHF. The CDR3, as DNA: TGTGCCAGCAGCCCGGCAGGGTCCGGCAATCAGCCCCAGCATTTT.

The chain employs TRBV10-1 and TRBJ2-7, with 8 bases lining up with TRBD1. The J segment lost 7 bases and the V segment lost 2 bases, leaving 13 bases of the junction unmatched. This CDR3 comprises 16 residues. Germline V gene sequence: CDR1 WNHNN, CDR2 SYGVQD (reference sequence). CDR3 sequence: CASSEPSQGALWEQYF. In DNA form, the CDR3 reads TGCGCCAGCAGTGAGCCTTCCCAGGGGGCTTTGTGGGAGCAGTACTTC.

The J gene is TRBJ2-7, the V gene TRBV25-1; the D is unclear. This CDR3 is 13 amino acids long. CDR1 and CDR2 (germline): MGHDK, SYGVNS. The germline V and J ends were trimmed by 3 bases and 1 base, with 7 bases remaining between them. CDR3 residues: CASSEIQSYEQYF. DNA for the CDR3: TGTGCCAGCAGTGAGATACAGTCCTACGAGCAGTACTTC.

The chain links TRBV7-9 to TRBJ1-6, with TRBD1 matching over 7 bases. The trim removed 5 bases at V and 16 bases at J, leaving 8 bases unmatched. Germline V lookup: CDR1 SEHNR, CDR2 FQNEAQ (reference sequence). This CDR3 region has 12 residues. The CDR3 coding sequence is TGTGCCAGCAGCCCCCGCCAGGGGGGTCTCCACTTT. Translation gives CASSPRQGGLHF.

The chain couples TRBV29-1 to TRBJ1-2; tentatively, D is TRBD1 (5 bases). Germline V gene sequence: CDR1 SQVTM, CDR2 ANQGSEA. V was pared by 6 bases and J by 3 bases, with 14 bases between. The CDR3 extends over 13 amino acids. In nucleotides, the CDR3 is TGCAGCGTATCTGAGGGGACTTACTATGGCTACACCTTC. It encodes CSVSEGTYYGYTF.

The CDR3 sequence: CASRKGEETQYF. CDR3 in DNA: TGTGCCAGCCGAAAGGGGGAAGAGACCCAGTACTTC. The genes are TRBV21-1 and TRBJ2-5; no check of the table's D call, TRBD1, against the DNA was made. TRBV21-1 is designated a pseudogene. This CDR3 region has 12 residues.

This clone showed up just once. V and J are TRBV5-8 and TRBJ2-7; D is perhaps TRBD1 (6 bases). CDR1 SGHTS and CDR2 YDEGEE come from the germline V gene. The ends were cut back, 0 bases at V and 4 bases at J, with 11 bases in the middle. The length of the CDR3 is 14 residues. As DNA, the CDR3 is TGTGCCAGCAGCTTGGGGGATACAGGGTACGAGCAGTACTTC. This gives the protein CASSLGDTGYEQYF.

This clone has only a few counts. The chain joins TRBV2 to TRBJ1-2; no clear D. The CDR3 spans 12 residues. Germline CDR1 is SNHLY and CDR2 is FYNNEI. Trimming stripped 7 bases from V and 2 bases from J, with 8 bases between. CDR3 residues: CASKSGNYGYTF. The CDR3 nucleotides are TGTGCCAGCAAATCAGGCAACTATGGCTACACCTTC.

The CDR3 region has the DNA TGTGCCAGCAGCTCATCTAGCGGGGTCACAGATACGCAGTATTTT. Translated, it gives CASSSSSGVTDTQYF. The chain employs TRBV5-4 and TRBJ2-3; 9 bases are a match to TRBD2. This CDR3 has 15 residues. With V trimmed by 3 bases and J by 2 bases, 4 bases remained unmatched. CDR1 and CDR2 from the germline V gene are SGHNT and YYREEE (reference sequence).

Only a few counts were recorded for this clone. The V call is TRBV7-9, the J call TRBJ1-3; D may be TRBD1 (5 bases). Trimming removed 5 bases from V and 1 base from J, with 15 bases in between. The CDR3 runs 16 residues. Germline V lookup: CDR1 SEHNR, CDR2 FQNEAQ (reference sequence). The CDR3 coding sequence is TGTGCCAGCAGCCCCGGTGGGGCGGCGTCTGGAAACACCATATATTTT. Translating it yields CASSPGGAASGNTIYF.

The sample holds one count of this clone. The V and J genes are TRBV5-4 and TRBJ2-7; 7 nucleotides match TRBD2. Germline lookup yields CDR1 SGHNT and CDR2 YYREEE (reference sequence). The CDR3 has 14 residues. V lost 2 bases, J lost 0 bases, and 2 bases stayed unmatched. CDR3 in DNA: TGTGCCAGCAGCTTTAGCGGGTACTCCTACGAGCAGTACTTC. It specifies CASSFSGYSYEQYF.

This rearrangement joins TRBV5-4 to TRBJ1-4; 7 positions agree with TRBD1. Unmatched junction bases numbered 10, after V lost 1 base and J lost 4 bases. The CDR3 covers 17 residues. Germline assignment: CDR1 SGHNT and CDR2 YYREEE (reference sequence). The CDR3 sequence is CASSLRLSGTDNEKLFF. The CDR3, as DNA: TGTGCCAGCAGCTTGAGACTATCCGGGACAGATAATGAAAAACTGTTTTTT. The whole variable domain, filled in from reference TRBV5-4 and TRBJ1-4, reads ETGVTQSPTHLIKTRGQQVTLRCSSQSGHNTVSWYQQALGQGPQFIFQYYREEENGRGNFPPRFSGLQFPNYSSELNVNALELDDSALYLCASSLRLSGTDNEKLFFGSGTQLSVL.